Presented here are 32 T cell receptor beta chains from one specimen sequenced in a study of blood T cell repertoires in COVID-19 (dated by TCRdb to 2019 to 2021). Libraries were built with the immunoSEQ multiplex PCR assay. TCRdb limited this immuneACCESS table to in-frame rearrangements with V and J called. A share of clones is missing; checked studies link under half to unresolved V genes, and the rest is unexplained. The sample records a few hundred thousand clones, roughly 83% of which are singletons. The top ten hold around 1.6% of the sample. The sequenced sample was peripheral blood. These receptors originate from a woman between 45 and 65 years old with acute or convalescent COVID-19.

The V and J genes are TRBV7-9 and TRBJ1-4, with TRBD1 matching over 8 bases. The CDR3 is 16 residues long. The germline V gene encodes CDR1 SEHNR and CDR2 FQNEAQ (reference sequence). The V and J ends lost 5 bases and 3 bases, in that order; junction bases with no gene match: 8. The CDR3 nucleotides are TGTGCCAGCAGCCAAGACAGGGGAAGTGCTAATGAAAAACTGTTTTTT. Translated, it gives CASSQDRGSANEKLFF.

The chain has TRBV11-3 and TRBJ2-3, with TRBD2 identical over 9 bases. Germline V gene lookup returns CDR1 SGHNT and CDR2 YENEEA. V dropped 1 base and J dropped 8; count of bases not matched to a gene: 4. The CDR3 consists of 14 residues. CDR3 nucleotides: TGTGCCAGCAGCTTAGGCCTAGCGGGGACTACGCAGTATTTT. This translates into CASSLGLAGTTQYF.

V usage is TRBV15 and J usage is TRBJ1-5; 11 bases are a match to TRBD1. The CDR3 spans 17 residues. Germline CDR1 and CDR2: LNHNV and YYDKDF (reference sequence). The J segment lost 5 bases and the V segment lost 0 bases, leaving 6 bases of the junction unmatched. The CDR3 DNA follows: TGTGCCACCAGCAGAGATCCTCCGGGACAGGGGGATCAGCCCCAGCATTTT. Its protein is CATSRDPPGQGDQPQHF.

There are a few counts of this clone. Here the CDR3 reads CASSYSRQGYGYTF. CDR3 DNA sequence: TGTGCCAGCAGTTACTCTAGGCAGGGCTATGGCTACACCTTC. The chain combines TRBV6-5 with TRBJ1-2, with D possibly TRBD1 on 5 matching bases. Trimming shortened V by 0 bases and J by 4 bases, and 9 bases separated the two germline ends. This CDR3 contains 14 residues. CDR1 and CDR2 from the germline V gene are MNHEY and SVGAGI.

The chain joins TRBV7-9 to TRBJ1-5, with D hard to call. Trimming cost V 5 bases and J 7 bases, with 12 bases left between them. Germline V gene data show CDR1 as SEHNR and CDR2 as FQNEAQ (reference sequence). The CDR3 totals 13 residues. Here the CDR3 reads CASSPEPGQPQHF. For the CDR3, the DNA is TGTGCCAGCAGCCCAGAGCCCGGGCAGCCCCAGCATTTT.

The chain combines TRBV2 with TRBJ2-3; 12 bases line up with TRBD2. The CDR3 runs 18 residues. Germline CDR1 and CDR2: SNHLY and FYNNEI. The V and J ends lost 5 bases and 0 bases, in that order; junction bases with no gene match: 9. The CDR3 DNA reads as TGTGCCAGCAGTCGGGGGCTAGCGGGAGGGCCTAGCACAGATACGCAGTATTTT. It codes for CASSRGLAGGPSTDTQYF.

The V gene is TRBV25-1, the J gene TRBJ1-6; 7 nucleotides match TRBD1. CDR1 and CDR2 (germline): MGHDK, SYGVNS. The CDR3 spans 15 residues. V dropped 1 base and J dropped 7; count of bases not matched to a gene: 4. Here the CDR3 DNA reads TGTGCCAGCAGTGAATCCCGGACAGGAAATTCACCCCTCCACTTT. Protein: CASSESRTGNSPLHF.

The chain uses TRBV19 and TRBJ1-1, with 9 bases that match TRBD1. CDR1 LNHDA and CDR2 SQIVND come from the germline V gene (reference sequence). The CDR3 has 14 amino acids. The junction had 6 bases not matched to a gene; V was cut back by 5 bases and J by 5 bases. This CDR3 is CASSPRQGGTEAFF. The CDR3 bases are TGTGCCAGTAGTCCCCGACAGGGGGGGACTGAAGCTTTCTTT.

The chain recombines TRBV2 with TRBJ2-4; possibly TRBD2 for D (5 bases). V shed 3 bases and J shed 5 bases, with 5 bases lying between them. The length of the CDR3 is 12 residues. The germline CDR1 and CDR2 sequences are SNHLY and FYNNEI. The CDR3 spells CASSERENIQYF. The CDR3 coding sequence is TGTGCCAGCAGTGAGAGGGAAAACATTCAGTACTTC.

This sequence joins TRBV6-5 and TRBJ1-1; 7 bases fit TRBD1. Trimming cost V 1 base and J 5 bases; bases outside gene matches: 1. This CDR3 region has 13 residues. Germline CDR1 MNHEY, CDR2 SVGAGI. CDR3 amino acids: CASSYLQGTEAFF. The CDR3 coding sequence is TGTGCCAGCAGTTACTTACAGGGGACTGAAGCTTTCTTT.

The chain recombines TRBV11-2 with TRBJ2-2; weak D call: TRBD2 (5 bases). Germline CDR1 and CDR2: SGHAT and FQNNGV. Trimming stripped 5 bases from V and 5 bases from J, with 15 bases between. This CDR3 region has 15 residues. This CDR3 reads CASSPARPGTGELFF. The CDR3 DNA reads as TGTGCCAGCAGCCCTGCTAGGCCGGGGACCGGGGAGCTGTTTTTT. Drawing the rest from reference TRBV11-2 and TRBJ2-2, the complete variable domain is EAGVAQSPRYKIIEKRQSVAFWCNPISGHATLYWYQQILGQGPKLLIQFQNNGVVDDSQLPKDRFSAERLKGVDSTLKIQPAKLEDSAVYLCASSPARPGTGELFFGEGSRLTVL.

This clone was recorded once. The rearrangement joins TRBV25-1 to TRBJ2-1, with TRBD2 matching 15 bases. Germline V lookup: CDR1 MGHDK, CDR2 SYGVNS. With V trimmed by 6 bases and J by 7 bases, 7 bases remained unmatched. CDR3 length: 16 residues. For the CDR3, the DNA is TGTGCCAGCAGCACGGGACTAGCGGGAGGTAAAAATGAGCAGTTCTTC. This encodes CASSTGLAGGKNEQFF.

The genes are TRBV1 and TRBJ2-1; TRBD1 reflects the table's D call only, with no check against the DNA. TRBV1 is marked as a pseudogene. The CDR3 length is 13 residues. CDR3 nucleotide sequence: TGCACCAGCAGCCAAGGTAGGGGTAATGAGCAGTTCTTC. Translating gives CTSSQGRGNEQFF.

The chain couples TRBV28 to TRBJ2-3; TRBD2 might be the D (6 bases). This CDR3 contains 17 residues. The germline CDR1 and CDR2 sequences are MDHEN and SYDVKM. V was cut by 3 bases and J by 2 bases, with 18 bases left in between. The CDR3 region is CASSFIWTGEDTDTQYF. CDR3 nucleotides: TGTGCCAGCAGTTTTATATGGACGGGAGAGGACACAGATACGCAGTATTTT.

V usage is TRBV7-2 and J usage is TRBJ2-3, with 13 bases lining up with TRBD2. CDR1 and CDR2 from the germline V gene are SGHTA and FQGNSA. J was trimmed by 2 bases and V by 4 bases; bases with no gene match: 9. CDR3 length equals 18 residues. The CDR3 sequence: CASSSRLAGGINTDTQYF. Here the CDR3 DNA reads TGTGCCAGCAGCTCTCGACTAGCGGGGGGTATAAACACAGATACGCAGTATTTT.

Comments on this clone: The sample contains more than one DNA sequence encoding this CDR3. This chain links TRBV6-5 with TRBJ1-1, with 8 bases aligning to TRBD1. Losses at the gene ends were 7 bases for V and 2 bases for J; bases not matched to a gene: 6. Germline V CDR1 and CDR2: MNHEY, SVGAGI. The CDR3 contains 14 residues. CDR3 residues: CASTRDRGNTEAFF. The CDR3 bases are TGTGCCAGCACAAGAGACAGGGGTAACACTGAAGCTTTCTTT.

In its sample, this clone was seen a few times. The chain joins TRBV9 to TRBJ1-4; tentative D call: TRBD1 (6 bases). The CDR3 is made up of 15 amino acids. The germline gives CDR1 SGDLS, CDR2 YYNGEE. Trimming took 4 bases from V and 0 from J, leaving 10 bases between them. The CDR3 DNA is TGTGCCAGCAGCCTAGGGACAACAACTAATGAAAAACTGTTTTTT. It translates to CASSLGTTTNEKLFF.

This clone has just one count. The chain links TRBV7-2 to TRBJ2-1, with TRBD1 matching over 8 bases. From germline, CDR1 is SGHTA and CDR2 FQGNSA. The CDR3 spans 16 residues. Trimming at V came to 6 bases and at J to 4 bases, leaving 11 bases not matched to a gene. DNA for the CDR3: TGTGCCAGCAGAGACGGACAGGGAGGAACATACAATGAGCAGTTCTTC. Translated, it gives CASRDGQGGTYNEQFF.

The rearrangement uses TRBV5-1 and TRBJ2-7; 7 bases are a match to TRBD1. CDR1 is SGHRS, CDR2 YFSETQ, per germline. This CDR3 is built from 14 residues. Trimming removed 2 bases from V and 2 bases from J; junction bases left unmatched: 4. CDR3 in amino acids: CASSFNRGPYEQYF. DNA for the CDR3: TGCGCCAGCAGCTTCAATAGGGGGCCCTACGAGCAGTACTTC.

V usage is TRBV11-2 and J usage is TRBJ1-4, with 12 positions matching TRBD1. The length of the CDR3 is 15 residues. Trimming cost V 5 bases and J 8 bases; bases outside gene matches: 6. Germline CDR1 is SGHAT and CDR2 is FQNNGV. The CDR3 loop is CASSPGQGAWEKLFF. Written as DNA, the CDR3 is TGTGCCAGCAGCCCGGGACAGGGGGCGTGGGAAAAACTGTTTTTT. Using reference TRBV11-2 and TRBJ1-4 for the parts outside the CDR3, the full variable domain is EAGVAQSPRYKIIEKRQSVAFWCNPISGHATLYWYQQILGQGPKLLIQFQNNGVVDDSQLPKDRFSAERLKGVDSTLKIQPAKLEDSAVYLCASSPGQGAWEKLFFGSGTQLSVL.

The CDR3, as DNA: TGTGCCAGCAGCCCAGGGGTTGGATACAATGAGCAGTTCTTC. It specifies CASSPGVGYNEQFF. The rearrangement links TRBV9 to TRBJ2-1; the D gene is possibly TRBD1 (6 bases). There are 14 residues in the CDR3. Trimming shortened V by 4 bases and J by 4 bases, and 12 bases separated the two germline ends. Germline CDR1 is SGDLS and CDR2 is YYNGEE.

This chain joins TRBV9 and TRBJ2-1, with TRBD2 matching 11 bases. Germline values: CDR1 SGDLS, CDR2 YYNGEE. The CDR3 runs 17 residues. The trim removed 2 bases at V and 3 bases at J, leaving 7 bases unmatched. The CDR3 protein is CASSVLTSGILYNEQFF. In DNA, the CDR3 is TGTGCCAGCAGCGTTCTGACTAGCGGGATCCTCTACAATGAGCAGTTCTTC.

J is TRBJ2-7 and V is TRBV11-2; D possibly corresponds to TRBD2 (5 bases). This CDR3 has 15 residues. Germline assignment: CDR1 SGHAT and CDR2 FQNNGV. V lost 2 bases and J lost 3, with 14 bases in between. DNA of the CDR3: TGTGCCAGCAGCTTAAGTAGTCGGAGCGGCTACGAGCAGTACTTC. Translating it yields CASSLSSRSGYEQYF.

CDR3: CASSPFTGAINQPQHF. The CDR3 bases are TGTGCCAGCAGCCCTTTCACAGGGGCCATCAATCAGCCCCAGCATTTT. The chain combines TRBV6-2 or TRBV6-3 with TRBJ1-5; TRBD1 agrees at 7 bases. This CDR3 region has 16 residues. With 6 bases clipped from V and 3 bases from J, the junction kept 11 bases outside the gene matches. Germline loops: CDR1 MNHEY, CDR2 SVGEGT.

The rearrangement joins TRBV10-3 to TRBJ2-6, with D possibly TRBD1 on 5 matching bases. Germline CDR1 ENHRY, CDR2 SYGVKD. The CDR3 spans 17 residues. With 1 base removed from V and 0 bases from J, the gap between germline ends came to 10 bases. Here the CDR3 DNA reads TGTGCCATCAGTGAGTTACCACAGGTCTCTGGGGCCAACGTCCTGACTTTC. This codes for CAISELPQVSGANVLTF.

The V gene is TRBV5-1, the J gene TRBJ1-1; maybe TRBD1 (6 bases). Trimming left V 4 bases short and J 7 bases short, with 17 bases between. The CDR3 length is 14 residues. CDR1 is SGHRS, CDR2 YFSETQ, per germline. CDR3 nucleotide sequence: TGCGCCAGCAGCCAACTACAGGGTGACGGTGAAGCTTTCTTT. This translates into CASSQLQGDGEAFF.

The chain links TRBV6-2 or TRBV6-3 to TRBJ2-5; D gene unclear. V lost 5 bases and J 5 bases, leaving 15 bases between the germline ends. This CDR3 is built from 14 residues. In germline, CDR1 is MNHEY, CDR2 SVGEGT. The CDR3 loop is CASSSANLWETQYF. CDR3 coding DNA: TGTGCCAGCAGTAGCGCAAACTTGTGGGAGACCCAGTACTTC.

The chain joins TRBV19 to TRBJ2-7, with 9 nucleotides matching TRBD2. The CDR3 runs 14 residues. The J segment lost 2 bases and the V segment lost 5 bases, leaving 4 bases of the junction unmatched. CDR1 is LNHDA, CDR2 SQIVND, per germline (reference sequence). The CDR3 nucleotides read TGTGCCAGTAGTGACGGGACTAGCACCTACGAGCAGTACTTC. Its translation: CASSDGTSTYEQYF. The whole variable domain, remainder taken from reference TRBV19 and TRBJ2-7, is DGGITQSPKYLFRKEGQNVTLSCEQNLNHDAMYWYRQDPGQGLRLIYYSQIVNDFQKGDIAEGYSVSREKKESFPLTVTSAQKNPTAFYLCASSDGTSTYEQYFGPGTRLTVT.

A note on this clone: The sample holds other DNA sequences that translate to the same CDR3. The chain recombines TRBV18 with TRBJ1-1; D ambiguous. This CDR3 comprises 13 residues. The V gene lost 3 bases and the J gene lost 1 base, with 6 bases spanning the gap. Germline-derived CDR1 and CDR2 are KGHSH and LQKENI. The DNA for the CDR3 is TGTGCCAGCTCACCTTCGGGGAACACTGAAGCTTTCTTT. It translates to CASSPSGNTEAFF.

The genes are TRBV6-2 or TRBV6-3 and TRBJ1-5; D is possibly TRBD1 (5 bases). Germline CDR1 and CDR2: MNHEY and SVGEGT. The CDR3 is made up of 16 amino acids. Trimming cost V 2 bases and J 0 bases, with 11 bases left between them. DNA of the CDR3: TGTGCCAGCAGTTACCCAGGGTACTATAGCAATCAGCCCCAGCATTTT. It specifies CASSYPGYYSNQPQHF.

The chain links TRBV5-4 to TRBJ2-5, with 12 bases that match TRBD2. The CDR3 is 15 amino acids. The trim removed 4 bases at V and 6 bases at J, leaving 7 bases unmatched. Germline values: CDR1 SGHNT, CDR2 YYREEE (reference sequence). CDR3 residues: CASSLTSGRMKTQYF. DNA of the CDR3: TGTGCCAGCAGCCTTACTAGCGGGAGGATGAAGACCCAGTACTTC.

The rearrangement joins TRBV18 to TRBJ1-5; the match to TRBD1 covers 8 bases. This CDR3 has 17 residues. Trimming took 3 bases from V and 2 from J; bases not matched to a gene: 9. Germline values: CDR1 KGHSH, CDR2 LQKENI. The CDR3 sequence is CASSPNSPQGGNQPQHF. The CDR3 nucleotides are TGTGCCAGCTCACCGAATTCCCCACAGGGGGGCAATCAGCCCCAGCATTTT.